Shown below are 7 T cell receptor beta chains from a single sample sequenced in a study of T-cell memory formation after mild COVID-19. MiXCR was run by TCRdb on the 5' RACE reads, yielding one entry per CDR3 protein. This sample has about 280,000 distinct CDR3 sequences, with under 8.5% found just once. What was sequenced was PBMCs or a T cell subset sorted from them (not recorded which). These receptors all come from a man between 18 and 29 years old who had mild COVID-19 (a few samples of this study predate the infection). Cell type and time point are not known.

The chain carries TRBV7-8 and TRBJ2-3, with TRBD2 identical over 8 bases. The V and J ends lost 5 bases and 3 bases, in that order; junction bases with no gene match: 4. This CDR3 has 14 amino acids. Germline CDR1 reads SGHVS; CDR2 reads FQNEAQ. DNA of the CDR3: TGTGCCAGCAGCCCACTAGCGGCGACAGATACGCAGTATTTT. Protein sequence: CASSPLAATDTQYF.

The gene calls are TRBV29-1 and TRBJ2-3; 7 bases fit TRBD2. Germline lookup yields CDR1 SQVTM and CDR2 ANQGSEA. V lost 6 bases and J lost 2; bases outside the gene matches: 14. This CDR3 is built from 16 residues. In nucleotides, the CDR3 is TGCAGCGTCGACCCGGCTAGCGGCAAAACCACAGATACGCAGTATTTT. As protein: CSVDPASGKTTDTQYF.

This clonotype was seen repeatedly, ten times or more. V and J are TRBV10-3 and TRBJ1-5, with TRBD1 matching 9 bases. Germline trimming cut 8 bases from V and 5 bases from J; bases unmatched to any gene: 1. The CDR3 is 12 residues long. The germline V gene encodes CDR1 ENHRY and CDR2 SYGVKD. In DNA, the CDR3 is TGTGCCATCGGGGACAGGGATCAGCCCCAGCATTTT. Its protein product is CAIGDRDQPQHF.

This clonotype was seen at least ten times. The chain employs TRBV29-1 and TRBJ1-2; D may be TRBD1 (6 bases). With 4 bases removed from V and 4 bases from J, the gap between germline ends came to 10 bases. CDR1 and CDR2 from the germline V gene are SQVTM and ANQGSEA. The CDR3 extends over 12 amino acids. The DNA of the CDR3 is TGCAGCGTTGGAGGGGGGACCTATGGCTACACCTTC. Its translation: CSVGGGTYGYTF. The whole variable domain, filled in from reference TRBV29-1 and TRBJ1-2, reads SAVISQKPSRDICQRGTSLTIQCQVDSQVTMMFWYRQQPGQSLTLIATANQGSEATYESGFVIDKFPISRPNLTFSTLTVSNMSPEDSSIYLCSVGGGTYGYTFGSGTRLTVV.

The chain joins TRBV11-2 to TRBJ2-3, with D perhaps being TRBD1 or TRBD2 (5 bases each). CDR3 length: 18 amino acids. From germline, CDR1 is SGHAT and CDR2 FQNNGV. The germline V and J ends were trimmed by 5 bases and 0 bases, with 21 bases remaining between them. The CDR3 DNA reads TGTGCCAGCAGCCCCTGGGACCTTACAGGCCCGAGCACAGATACGCAGTATTTT. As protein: CASSPWDLTGPSTDTQYF.

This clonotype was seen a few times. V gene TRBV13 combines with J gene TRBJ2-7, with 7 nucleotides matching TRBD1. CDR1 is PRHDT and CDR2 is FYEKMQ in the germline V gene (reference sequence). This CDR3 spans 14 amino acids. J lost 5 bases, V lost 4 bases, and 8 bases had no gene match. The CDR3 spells CASSSRQGSNEQYF. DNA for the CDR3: TGTGCCAGCAGCTCCAGACAGGGTTCTAACGAGCAGTACTTC. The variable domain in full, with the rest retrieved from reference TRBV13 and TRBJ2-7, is AAGVIQSPRHLIKEKRETATLKCYPIPRHDTVYWYQQGPGQDPQFLISFYEKMQSDKGSIPDRFSAQQFSDYHSELNMSSLELGDSALYFCASSSRQGSNEQYFGPGTRLTVT.

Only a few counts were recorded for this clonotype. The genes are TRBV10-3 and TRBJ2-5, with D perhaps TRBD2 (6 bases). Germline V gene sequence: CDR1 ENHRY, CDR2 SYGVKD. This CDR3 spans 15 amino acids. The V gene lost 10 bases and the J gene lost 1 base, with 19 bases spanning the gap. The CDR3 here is CATTPGLGGQETQYF. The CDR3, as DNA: TGTGCCACCACCCCGGGGTTGGGGGGCCAAGAGACCCAGTACTTC.